This T cell receptor (beta chain) is from a study of STAT5B mutations in CD4+ large granular lymphocyte leukemia. About the research overall: Among healthy controls, a particular HLA allele went with more CDR3 'QG' motifs.

Generated by immunoSEQ multiplex PCR, the TCRdb table keeps only in-frame clones and is missing some. The top ten clones hold around 4% of a sample with some 32,000 clones, 70% to 90% of them seen once. The germline V gene has CDR1 SGHAT and CDR2 FQNNGV. The V end was cut by 5 bases, the J end by 4 bases, with 14 bases between. CDR3 size: 14 residues. Sample: CD4+ T cells from blood buffy coats. The chain recombines TRBV11-2 with TRBJ2-5, with D maybe TRBD2 (6 bases). The sequence was collected from a human donor in good health. In DNA, the CDR3 is TGTGCCAGCAGCCCTCAGGCGGGGAGAGAGACCCAGTACTTC. It yields the protein CASSPQAGRETQYF.